What follows is one T cell receptor (beta chain) and its context. With 5 bases removed from V and 0 bases from J, the gap between germline ends came to 13 bases. Germline V lookup: CDR1 LNHDA, CDR2 SQIVND (reference sequence). This CDR3 has 15 residues. Measured with immunoSEQ multiplex PCR; TCRdb has only the in-frame clones, and not every one. The repertoire holds some 1.1 million clones, around 77% seen once, with approximately 0.9% in the top ten. This entry belongs to a study of shared clonotypes between healthy human individuals. Input material: memory CD4+ T cells from PBMCs. Subset reported: CD45RA-negative fraction. This sequence was found in a man in his late teens or twenties in good health. Some clones in this sample may be carry-over from other donors' samples. The chain carries TRBV19 and TRBJ1-2; D not certain. Here the CDR3 reads CASSDGVASNYGYTF. The CDR3 region has the DNA TGTGCCAGTAGTGATGGGGTTGCTTCTAACTATGGCTACACCTTC.